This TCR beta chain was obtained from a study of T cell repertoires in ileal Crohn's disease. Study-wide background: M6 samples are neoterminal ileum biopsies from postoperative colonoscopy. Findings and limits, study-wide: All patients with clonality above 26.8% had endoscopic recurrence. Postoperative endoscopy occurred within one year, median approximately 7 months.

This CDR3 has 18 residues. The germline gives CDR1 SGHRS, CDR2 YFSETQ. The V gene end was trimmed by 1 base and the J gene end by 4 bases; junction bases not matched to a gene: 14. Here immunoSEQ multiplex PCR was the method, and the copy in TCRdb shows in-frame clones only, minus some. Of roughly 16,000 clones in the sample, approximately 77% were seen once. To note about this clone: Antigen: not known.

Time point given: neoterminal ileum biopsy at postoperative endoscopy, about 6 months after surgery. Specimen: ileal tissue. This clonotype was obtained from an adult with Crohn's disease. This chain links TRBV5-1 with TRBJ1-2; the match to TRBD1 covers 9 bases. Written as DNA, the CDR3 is TGCGCCAGCAGCTTGTTTACCGCCGGGACAGGGTCGGGCTATGGCTACACCTTC. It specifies CASSLFTAGTGSGYGYTF. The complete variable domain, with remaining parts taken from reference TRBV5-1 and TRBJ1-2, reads KAGVTQTPRYLIKTRGQQVTLSCSPISGHRSVSWYQQTPGQGLQFLFEYFSETQRNKGNFPGRFSGRQFSNSRSEMNVSTLELGDSALYLCASSLFTAGTGSGYGYTFGSGTRLTVV.